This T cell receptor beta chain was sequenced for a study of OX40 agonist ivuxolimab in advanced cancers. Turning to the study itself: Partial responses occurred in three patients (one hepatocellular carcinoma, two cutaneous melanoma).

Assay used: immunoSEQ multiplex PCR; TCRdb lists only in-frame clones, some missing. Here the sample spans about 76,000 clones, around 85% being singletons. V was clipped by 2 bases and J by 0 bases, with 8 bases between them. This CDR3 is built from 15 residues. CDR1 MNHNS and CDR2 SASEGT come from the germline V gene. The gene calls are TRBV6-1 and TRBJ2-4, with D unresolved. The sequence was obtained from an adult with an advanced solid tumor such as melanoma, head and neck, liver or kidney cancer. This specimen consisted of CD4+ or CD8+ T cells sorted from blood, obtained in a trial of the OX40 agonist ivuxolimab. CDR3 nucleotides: TGTGCCAGCAGTGAAAGGGAACTAGCCAAAAACATTCAGTACTTC. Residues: CASSERELAKNIQYF.